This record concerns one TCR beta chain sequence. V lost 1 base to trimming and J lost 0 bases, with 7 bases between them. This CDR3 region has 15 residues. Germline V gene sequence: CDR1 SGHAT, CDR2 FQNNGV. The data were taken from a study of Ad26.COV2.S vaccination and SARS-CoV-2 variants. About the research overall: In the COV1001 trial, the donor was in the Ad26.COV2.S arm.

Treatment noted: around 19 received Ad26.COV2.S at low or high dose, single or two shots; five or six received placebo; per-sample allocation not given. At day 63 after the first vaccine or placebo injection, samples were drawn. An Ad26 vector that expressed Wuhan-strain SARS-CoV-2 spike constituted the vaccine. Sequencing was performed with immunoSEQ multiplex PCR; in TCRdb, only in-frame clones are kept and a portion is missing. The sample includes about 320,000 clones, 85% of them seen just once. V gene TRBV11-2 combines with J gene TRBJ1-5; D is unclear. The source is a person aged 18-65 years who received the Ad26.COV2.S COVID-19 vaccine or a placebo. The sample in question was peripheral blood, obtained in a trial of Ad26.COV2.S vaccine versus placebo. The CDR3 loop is CASSLGAGSNQPQHF. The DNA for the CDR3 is TGTGCCAGCAGCTTAGGGGCAGGTAGCAATCAGCCCCAGCATTTT.